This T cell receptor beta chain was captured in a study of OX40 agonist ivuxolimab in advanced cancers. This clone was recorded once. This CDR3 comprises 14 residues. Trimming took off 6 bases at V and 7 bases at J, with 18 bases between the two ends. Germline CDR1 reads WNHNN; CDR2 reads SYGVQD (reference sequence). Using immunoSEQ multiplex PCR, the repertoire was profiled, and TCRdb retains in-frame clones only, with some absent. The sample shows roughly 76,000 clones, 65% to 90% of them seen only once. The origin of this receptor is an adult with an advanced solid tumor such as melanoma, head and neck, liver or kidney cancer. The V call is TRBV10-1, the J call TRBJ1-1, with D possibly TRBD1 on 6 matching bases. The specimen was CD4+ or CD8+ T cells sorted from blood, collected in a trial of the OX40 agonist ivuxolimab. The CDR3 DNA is TGCGCCAGCAGACCAACCGGGGGCAGGGATGAAGCTTTCTTT. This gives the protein CASRPTGGRDEAFF.